The next 21 T cell receptor beta chains were all read from a single sample in a study of blood T cell repertoires in COVID-19. Generated by immunoSEQ multiplex PCR, the TCRdb table keeps only in-frame clones and is missing some. The table includes about 99,000 clones, roughly four fifths detected once. Sequencing was carried out using peripheral blood. The receptors come from a man in his 60s with acute or convalescent COVID-19.

The chain links TRBV11-3 to TRBJ2-3, with D possibly TRBD2 on 5 matching bases. V was pared by 2 bases and J by 2 bases, with 8 bases between. Germline values: CDR1 SGHNT, CDR2 YENEEA. The CDR3 runs 14 residues. Written as DNA, the CDR3 is TGTGCCAGCAGCTTAACTAGAAACACAGATACGCAGTATTTT. The encoded protein is CASSLTRNTDTQYF.

The genes are TRBV7-3 and TRBJ1-1; tentative D call: TRBD1 (5 bases). CDR3 length equals 13 residues. Trimming pared 6 bases from V and 1 base from J, leaving 9 bases between. Germline assignment: CDR1 SGHTA and CDR2 FQGTGA. The CDR3, as DNA: TGTGCCAGCAGGCTCACAGGGAACACTGAAGCTTTCTTT. Residues: CASRLTGNTEAFF.

The chain recombines TRBV11-3 with TRBJ2-3; D is uncertain. The CDR3 spans 15 residues. Germline V gene sequence: CDR1 SGHNT, CDR2 YENEEA. V lost 2 bases to trimming and J lost 1 base, with 10 bases between them. In DNA form, the CDR3 reads TGTGCCAGCAGCTTAATCGCCCAGGGCACAGATACGCAGTATTTT. Amino acid sequence: CASSLIAQGTDTQYF.

The CDR3 spells CASSHLRDRAGKLFF. The DNA of the CDR3 is TGTGCCAGCAGCCACCTCCGGGACAGGGCTGGAAAACTGTTTTTT. The rearrangement uses TRBV14 and TRBJ1-4; 9 nucleotides match TRBD1. Germline V gives CDR1 SGHDN, CDR2 FVKESK. The CDR3 loop spans 15 amino acids. V lost 3 bases and J lost 10; bases outside the gene matches: 9.

The chain carries TRBV5-5 and TRBJ2-5; D ambiguous. The CDR3 is 12 residues long. Trimming removed 1 base from V and 6 bases from J, with 7 bases in between. CDR1 and CDR2 from the germline V gene are SGHKS and YYEKEE (reference sequence). CDR3 coding DNA: TGTGCCAGCAGCTTGCTTGGGCAGACCCAGTACTTC. Its translation: CASSLLGQTQYF.

The chain couples TRBV7-9 to TRBJ2-7; D unresolved. The CDR3 has 14 amino acids. CDR1 is SEHNR, CDR2 FQNEAQ, per germline (reference sequence). The V gene lost 5 bases and the J gene lost 1 base, with 12 bases spanning the gap. The CDR3 bases are TGTGCCAGCAGCCAGACTTCCTCTTCCTACGAGCAGTACTTC. Translation gives CASSQTSSSYEQYF.

The chain recombines TRBV27 with TRBJ2-1; possibly TRBD1 for D (6 bases). The CDR3 extends over 13 amino acids. CDR1 and CDR2 (germline): MNHEY, SMNVEV (reference sequence). The V end lost 5 bases, the J end lost 8 bases, and 13 bases lay between the germline ends. In DNA form, the CDR3 reads TGTGCCAGCAGTCCACAGGGTTTCGATGAGCAGTTCTTC. Protein: CASSPQGFDEQFF.

This chain connects TRBV28 to TRBJ2-5; 9 bases align to TRBD1. CDR1 MDHEN and CDR2 SYDVKM come from the germline V gene. This CDR3 has 15 residues. With V trimmed by 7 bases and J by 3 bases, 9 bases remained unmatched. The DNA for the CDR3 is TGTGCCAGCACTCCCCCGGGACAGGGCAAAGAGACCCAGTACTTC. It codes for CASTPPGQGKETQYF.

The genes are TRBV21-1 and TRBJ1-1; the tabulated D call, TRBD1, remains unverified against the DNA. TRBV21-1 is a listed pseudogene. This CDR3 is built from 15 residues. In nucleotides, the CDR3 is TGTGCCAGCGAAAATATGACAGGGGGGGACACTGAAGCTTTCTTT. Its translation: CASENMTGGDTEAFF.

The chain is built from TRBV5-6 and TRBJ1-5; D not resolved. The V gene's germline CDR1 is SGHDT and CDR2 YYEEEE. The CDR3 totals 18 residues. Between the trimmed V and J ends, which lost 3 bases and 0 bases, there was a span of 19 bases. CDR3 sequence: CASSSRSQVPYSNQPQHF. The CDR3 DNA reads as TGTGCCAGCAGCTCTCGTTCCCAGGTTCCGTATAGCAATCAGCCCCAGCATTTT.

The V and J genes are TRBV27 and TRBJ1-5; 8 positions match TRBD1. Germline V lookup: CDR1 MNHEY, CDR2 SMNVEV (reference sequence). The CDR3 is made up of 16 amino acids. The V gene end was trimmed by 5 bases and the J gene end by 4 bases; junction bases not matched to a gene: 10. The CDR3: CASSSGGTGRNQPQHF. The CDR3 DNA follows: TGTGCCAGCAGTAGTGGGGGGACAGGACGTAATCAGCCCCAGCATTTT.

V gene TRBV27 combines with J gene TRBJ2-4; the match to TRBD1 covers 9 bases. Germline-derived CDR1 and CDR2 are MNHEY and SMNVEV (reference sequence). Germline trimming cut 4 bases from V and 0 bases from J; bases unmatched to any gene: 4. This CDR3 is built from 16 residues. CDR3 coding DNA: TGTGCCAGCAGTTGGGACAGGGCCCTAGCCAAAAACATTCAGTACTTC. Residues: CASSWDRALAKNIQYF.

The chain recombines TRBV3-1 (or the pseudogene TRBV3-2) with TRBJ2-4, with 7 bases lining up with TRBD1. Trimming at V came to 4 bases and at J to 6 bases, leaving 12 bases not matched to a gene. CDR1 is LGHDT and CDR2 is YNNKEL in the germline V gene (reference sequence). The CDR3 loop spans 16 amino acids. DNA for the CDR3: TGTGCCAGCAGCCGTTCGTCGGGACAGTCGGGAAACATTCAGTACTTC. Its translation is CASSRSSGQSGNIQYF.

The rearrangement uses TRBV2 and TRBJ1-1; D might be TRBD1 (5 bases). Germline loops: CDR1 SNHLY, CDR2 FYNNEI. CDR3 length: 12 amino acids. The V and J ends lost 6 bases and 1 base respectively, with 6 bases between them. The CDR3 DNA sequence: TGTGCCAGCAGCAGGGAGAACACTGAAGCTTTCTTT. This encodes CASSRENTEAFF.

The V gene is TRBV12-3 or TRBV12-4, the J gene TRBJ2-1, with 7 bases fitting TRBD1. The length of the CDR3 is 12 residues. V shed 6 bases and J 12 bases; nucleotides not matched to a gene: 8. CDR3 DNA sequence: TGTGCCAGCAGCCCTGACAGGGTACGGCAGTTCTTC. As protein: CASSPDRVRQFF.

This clone was seen a handful of times. The chain links TRBV27 to TRBJ2-7, with 11 nucleotides matching TRBD2. J gave up 0 bases and V 2 bases, and 9 bases lay outside the gene matches. Germline CDR1 is MNHEY and CDR2 is SMNVEV (reference sequence). CDR3 length: 18 residues. CDR3 in DNA: TGTGCCAGCAGTTTAAGGATTGGGGGGACTAGCGGCTCCTACGAGCAGTACTTC. This encodes CASSLRIGGTSGSYEQYF.

This clone was detected only once. CDR3 region: CASSRPLDNRYNEQFF. In DNA form, the CDR3 reads TGTGCCAGCAGTCGACCCCTGGACAACCGCTACAATGAGCAGTTCTTC. The rearrangement links TRBV6-6 to TRBJ2-1; D may be TRBD1 (5 bases). The germline V gene encodes CDR1 MNHNY and CDR2 SVGAGI (reference sequence). The V and J ends lost 5 bases and 3 bases respectively, with 17 bases between them. This CDR3 comprises 16 residues.

This chain uses TRBV7-2 with TRBJ1-5; maybe TRBD1 (5 bases). V lost 4 bases, J lost 4 bases, and 14 bases lay in between. The CDR3 covers 15 residues. In germline, CDR1 is SGHTA, CDR2 FQGNSA. The CDR3: CASSYDTGANQPQHF. For the CDR3, the DNA is TGTGCCAGCAGCTACGACACAGGAGCAAATCAGCCCCAGCATTTT.

This chain connects TRBV5-1 to TRBJ1-1; 7 bases are shared with TRBD1. With V trimmed by 6 bases and J by 2 bases, 7 bases remained unmatched. The CDR3 spans 14 residues. CDR1 and CDR2 (germline): SGHRS, YFSETQ. CDR3 nucleotide sequence: TGCGCCAGCATTGCCCAGGGGGGAAACACTGAAGCTTTCTTT. As protein: CASIAQGGNTEAFF. Drawing the rest from reference TRBV5-1 and TRBJ1-1, the complete variable domain is KAGVTQTPRYLIKTRGQQVTLSCSPISGHRSVSWYQQTPGQGLQFLFEYFSETQRNKGNFPGRFSGRQFSNSRSEMNVSTLELGDSALYLCASIAQGGNTEAFFGQGTRLTVV.

V usage is TRBV5-1 and J usage is TRBJ1-2; TRBD1 is a possible D gene (5 bases). Deletions cut 5 bases from V and 7 bases from J, with 18 bases between. Germline V gene lookup returns CDR1 SGHRS and CDR2 YFSETQ. The CDR3 sequence is 14 residues long. CDR3 region: CASSSGPGGAGYTF. The CDR3 nucleotides read TGCGCCAGCAGTTCTGGCCCCGGGGGAGCTGGCTACACCTTC.

This clone occurred once. The chain links TRBV19 to TRBJ1-6, with TRBD1 matching over 7 bases. This CDR3 is built from 16 residues. CDR1 is LNHDA, CDR2 SQIVND, per germline (reference sequence). The V segment lost 1 base and the J segment 12 bases; nucleotides outside the gene matches: 12. CDR3 region: CASSIAFGRGNLPLHF. The CDR3 DNA sequence: TGTGCCAGTAGTATAGCATTTGGCAGGGGGAATCTACCCCTCCACTTT. Variable domain in full (rest from reference TRBV19 and TRBJ1-6): DGGITQSPKYLFRKEGQNVTLSCEQNLNHDAMYWYRQDPGQGLRLIYYSQIVNDFQKGDIAEGYSVSREKKESFPLTVTSAQKNPTAFYLCASSIAFGRGNLPLHFGNGTRLTVT.